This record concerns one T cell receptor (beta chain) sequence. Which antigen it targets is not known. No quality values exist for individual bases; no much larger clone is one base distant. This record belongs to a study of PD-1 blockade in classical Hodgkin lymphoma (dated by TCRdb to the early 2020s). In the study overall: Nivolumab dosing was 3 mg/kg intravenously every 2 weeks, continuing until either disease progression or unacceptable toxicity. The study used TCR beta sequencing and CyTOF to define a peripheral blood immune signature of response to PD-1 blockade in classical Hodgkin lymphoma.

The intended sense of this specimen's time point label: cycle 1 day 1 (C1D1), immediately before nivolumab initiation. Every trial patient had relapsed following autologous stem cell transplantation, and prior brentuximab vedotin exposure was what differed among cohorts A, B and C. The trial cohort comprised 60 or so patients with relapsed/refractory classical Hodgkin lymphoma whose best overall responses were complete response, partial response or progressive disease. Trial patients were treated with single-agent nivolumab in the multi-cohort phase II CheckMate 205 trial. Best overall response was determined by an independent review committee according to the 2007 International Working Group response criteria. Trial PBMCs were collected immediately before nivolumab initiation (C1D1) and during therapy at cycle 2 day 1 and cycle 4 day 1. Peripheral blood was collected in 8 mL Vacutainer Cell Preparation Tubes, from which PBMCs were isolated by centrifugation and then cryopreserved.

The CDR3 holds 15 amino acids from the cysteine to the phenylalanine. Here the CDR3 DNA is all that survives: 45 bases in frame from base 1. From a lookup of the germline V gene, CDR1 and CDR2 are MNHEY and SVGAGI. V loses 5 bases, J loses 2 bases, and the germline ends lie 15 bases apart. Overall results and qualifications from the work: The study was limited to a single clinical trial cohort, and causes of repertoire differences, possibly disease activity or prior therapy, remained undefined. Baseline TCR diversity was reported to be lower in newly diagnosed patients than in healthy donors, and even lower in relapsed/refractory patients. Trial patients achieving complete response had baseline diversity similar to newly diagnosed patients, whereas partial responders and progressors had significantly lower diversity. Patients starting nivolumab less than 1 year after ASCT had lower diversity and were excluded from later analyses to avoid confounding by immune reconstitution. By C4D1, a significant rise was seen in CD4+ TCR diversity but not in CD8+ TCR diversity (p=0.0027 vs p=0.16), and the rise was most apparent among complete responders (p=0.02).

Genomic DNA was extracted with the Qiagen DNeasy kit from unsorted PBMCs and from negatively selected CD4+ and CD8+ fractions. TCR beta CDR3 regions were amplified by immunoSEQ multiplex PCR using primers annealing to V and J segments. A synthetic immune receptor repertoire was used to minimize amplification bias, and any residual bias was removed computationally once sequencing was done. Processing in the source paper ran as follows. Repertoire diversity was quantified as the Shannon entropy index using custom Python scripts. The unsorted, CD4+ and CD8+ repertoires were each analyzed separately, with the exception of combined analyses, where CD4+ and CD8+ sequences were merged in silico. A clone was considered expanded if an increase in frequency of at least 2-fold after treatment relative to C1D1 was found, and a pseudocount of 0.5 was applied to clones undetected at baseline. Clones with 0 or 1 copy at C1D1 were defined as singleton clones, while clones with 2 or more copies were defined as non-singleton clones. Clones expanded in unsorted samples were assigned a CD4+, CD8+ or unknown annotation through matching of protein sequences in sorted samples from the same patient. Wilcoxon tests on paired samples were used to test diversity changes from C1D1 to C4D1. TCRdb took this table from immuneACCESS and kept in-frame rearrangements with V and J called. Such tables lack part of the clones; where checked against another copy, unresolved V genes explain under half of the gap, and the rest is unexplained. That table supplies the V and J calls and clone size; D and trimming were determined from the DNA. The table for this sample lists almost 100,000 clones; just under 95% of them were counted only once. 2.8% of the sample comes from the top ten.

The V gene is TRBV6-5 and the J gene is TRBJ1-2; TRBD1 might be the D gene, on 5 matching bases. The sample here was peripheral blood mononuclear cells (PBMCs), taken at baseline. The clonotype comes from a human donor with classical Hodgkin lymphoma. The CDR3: CASSGTGGENYGYTF. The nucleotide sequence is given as TGTGCCAGCAGTGGGACCGGGGGGGAGAACTATGGCTACACCTTC.